These T cell receptor beta chains were read from a single sample in a study of blood T cell repertoires in COVID-19. The method was immunoSEQ multiplex PCR; TCRdb's version includes in-frame clones alone and lacks a portion of them. The table records some 320,000 clones, just under 90% of them present only once. Sequencing was done on a sample of PBMCs or T cells enriched from blood (not recorded which). These receptors came from a woman in her forties or fifties who had been exposed to COVID-19. Each CDR3 is given with its conserved first and last residue. Each record gives: D gene, clone size, J gene, V gene, CDR3 protein, CDR3 DNA. D genes are given only for firm matches. The size field is filled for only some rows; it gives once, few, many or a size class.

d_gene: NA
abundance: once
j_gene: TRBJ2-1
v_gene: TRBV11-2
CDR3aa: CASSFVKRSSYNEQFF
CDR3nt: TGTGCCAGCAGCTTCGTAAAGCGGAGCTCCTACAATGAGCAGTTCTTC

d_gene: NA
abundance: NA
j_gene: TRBJ2-3
v_gene: TRBV7-8
CDR3aa: CASSLTAGNPILTDTQYF
CDR3nt: TGTGCCAGCAGCTTAACCGCCGGGAACCCAATACTCACAGATACGCAGTATTTT

d_gene: TRBD1
abundance: NA
j_gene: TRBJ1-5
v_gene: TRBV4-2
CDR3aa: CASSPQGAAQPQHF
CDR3nt: TGTGCCAGCAGCCCGCAGGGGGCGGCGCAGCCCCAGCATTTT

d_gene: NA
abundance: NA
j_gene: TRBJ2-2
v_gene: TRBV28
CDR3aa: CASSLHGTGELFF
CDR3nt: TGTGCCAGCAGTTTACACGGGACCGGGGAGCTGTTTTTT

d_gene: NA
abundance: NA
j_gene: TRBJ2-3
v_gene: TRBV3-1/TRBV3-2
CDR3aa: CASSQDRQVGTDTQYF
CDR3nt: TGTGCCAGCAGCCAAGATCGGCAGGTTGGCACAGATACGCAGTATTTT

d_gene: TRBD1
abundance: NA
j_gene: TRBJ1-2
v_gene: TRBV5-8
CDR3aa: CASSLSTGDNYGYTF
CDR3nt: TGTGCCAGCAGCTTGAGTACAGGGGATAACTATGGCTACACCTTC

d_gene: TRBD1
abundance: NA
j_gene: TRBJ2-7
v_gene: TRBV7-9
CDR3aa: CASSPRTVTGGEQYF
CDR3nt: TGTGCCAGCAGCCCGCGGACCGTGACAGGGGGCGAGCAGTACTTC

d_gene: TRBD1
abundance: NA
j_gene: TRBJ1-2
v_gene: TRBV6-5
CDR3aa: CAIFSSRGQGDGYTF
CDR3nt: TGTGCCATATTCTCCTCTCGGGGACAGGGGGATGGCTACACCTTC

d_gene: NA
abundance: NA
j_gene: TRBJ1-5
v_gene: TRBV5-6
CDR3aa: CASSLQGPSNQPQHF
CDR3nt: TGTGCCAGCAGCTTACAGGGCCCTAGCAATCAGCCCCAGCATTTT

d_gene: NA
abundance: NA
j_gene: TRBJ2-7
v_gene: TRBV27
CDR3aa: CASNFITGGNEQYF
CDR3nt: TGTGCCAGCAACTTTATCACAGGAGGGAACGAGCAGTACTTC

d_gene: TRBD1
abundance: NA
j_gene: TRBJ2-3
v_gene: TRBV10-3
CDR3aa: CAISLLRASRQGTNDTQYF
CDR3nt: TGTGCCATCAGCCTATTAAGGGCTTCACGACAGGGAACCAACGATACGCAGTATTTT

d_gene: NA
abundance: NA
j_gene: TRBJ1-2
v_gene: TRBV29-1
CDR3aa: CSAGQDYYGYTF
CDR3nt: TGCAGCGCGGGTCAGGACTACTATGGCTACACCTTC

d_gene: TRBD1
abundance: NA
j_gene: TRBJ2-7
v_gene: TRBV10-1
CDR3aa: CASSESRQGWRYEQYF
CDR3nt: TGCGCCAGCAGTGAGTCCCGACAGGGCTGGCGCTACGAGCAGTACTTC

d_gene: NA
abundance: NA
j_gene: TRBJ1-2
v_gene: TRBV28
CDR3aa: CASRRGGNYGYTF
CDR3nt: TGTGCCAGCCGGAGGGGGGGTAACTATGGCTACACCTTC

d_gene: TRBD1
abundance: NA
j_gene: TRBJ1-1
v_gene: TRBV15
CDR3aa: CATSRDAGGTEAFF
CDR3nt: TGTGCCACCAGCAGAGATGCAGGGGGGACTGAAGCTTTCTTT

d_gene: NA
abundance: NA
j_gene: TRBJ2-3
v_gene: TRBV7-9
CDR3aa: CASSLGQGLPYTDTQYF
CDR3nt: TGTGCCAGCAGCTTAGGTCAGGGGCTCCCATACACAGATACGCAGTATTTT

d_gene: TRBD2
abundance: NA
j_gene: TRBJ2-3
v_gene: TRBV3-1/TRBV3-2
CDR3aa: CASSQTSSGGATDTQYF
CDR3nt: TGTGCCAGCAGCCAAACGTCTAGCGGGGGGGCCACAGATACGCAGTATTTT

d_gene: NA
abundance: NA
j_gene: TRBJ1-2
v_gene: TRBV29-1
CDR3aa: CSVSQGINYGYTF
CDR3nt: TGCAGCGTTTCTCAGGGAATAAACTATGGCTACACCTTC

d_gene: TRBD2
abundance: NA
j_gene: TRBJ2-7
v_gene: TRBV7-2
CDR3aa: CASSPLTGLAGNEYF
CDR3nt: TGTGCCAGCAGCCCATTAACGGGACTAGCGGGGAACGAGTACTTC

d_gene: TRBD1
abundance: NA
j_gene: TRBJ2-7
v_gene: TRBV18
CDR3aa: CASSPSTGGRYEQYF
CDR3nt: TGTGCCAGCTCACCAAGCACAGGGGGAAGGTACGAGCAGTACTTC

d_gene: NA
abundance: NA
j_gene: TRBJ1-2
v_gene: TRBV19
CDR3aa: CASSPTSMDTAGYTF
CDR3nt: TGTGCCAGTAGTCCGACCAGTATGGACACGGCTGGCTACACCTTC

d_gene: NA
abundance: once
j_gene: TRBJ1-2
v_gene: TRBV30
CDR3aa: CAWSGGYGYTF
CDR3nt: TGTGCCTGGAGCGGGGGCTATGGCTACACCTTC

d_gene: NA
abundance: NA
j_gene: TRBJ2-3
v_gene: TRBV5-1
CDR3aa: CASSLNPGITDTQYF
CDR3nt: TGCGCCAGCAGCTTAAATCCCGGGATCACAGATACGCAGTATTTT

d_gene: NA
abundance: NA
j_gene: TRBJ1-3
v_gene: TRBV21-1
CDR3aa: CASSKREYTIYF
CDR3nt: TGTGCCAGCAGCAAGAGGGAATACACCATATATTTT

d_gene: TRBD2
abundance: NA
j_gene: TRBJ2-7
v_gene: TRBV18
CDR3aa: CASSPAPSGASSYEQYF
CDR3nt: TGTGCCAGCTCACCAGCTCCTAGCGGGGCCAGCTCCTACGAGCAGTACTTC

d_gene: TRBD1
abundance: NA
j_gene: TRBJ1-5
v_gene: TRBV3-1/TRBV3-2
CDR3aa: CASSQGRGLGSNQPQHF
CDR3nt: TGTGCCAGCAGCCAAGGAAGGGGGCTGGGTAGCAATCAGCCCCAGCATTTT

d_gene: TRBD2
abundance: NA
j_gene: TRBJ2-6
v_gene: TRBV27
CDR3aa: CASSLSRAGGSKRSGANVLTF
CDR3nt: TGTGCCAGCAGTTTATCAAGAGCGGGGGGGTCGAAACGCTCTGGGGCCAACGTCCTGACTTTC

d_gene: TRBD1
abundance: few
j_gene: TRBJ1-4
v_gene: TRBV11-2
CDR3aa: CASSPRDRSLNEKLFF
CDR3nt: TGTGCCAGCAGCCCCCGGGACAGATCACTTAATGAAAAACTGTTTTTT